This T cell receptor (beta chain) originates from a study of cytomegalovirus exposure and HLA in healthy donors. Findings of the study overall: In an earlier analysis, productive rearrangement rates for most beta V segments clustered near 90% or 30%. Later on, an analysis found that several of the most significant clusters appeared to be linked to common viral pathogens, which included parvovirus B19. From TCR beta sequences, most subjects' HLA-A and HLA-B alleles were reportedly predicted accurately. The study labeled 150 to 200 TCR beta chains cytomegalovirus-associated.

The PCR contained 60 Vbeta and 13 Jbeta primers. Some clones are missing from TCRdb's copy, which holds only in-frame ones; the method was immunoSEQ multiplex PCR. The top ten hold about 2.5% of the sample, which has more than 200,000 clones, approximately 70% seen once. As to this clone: The target antigen is unknown.

Per germline, CDR1 SGHRS and CDR2 YFSETQ. Losses at the gene ends were 0 bases for V and 6 bases for J; bases not matched to a gene: 6. The CDR3 consists of 14 residues. The chain joins TRBV5-1 to TRBJ2-7, with TRBD1 identical over 7 bases. Sequenced input: PBMCs. This receptor was obtained from a man aged 35 to 55 in good health and CMV-seropositive. The CDR3 protein is CASSLGDRDSEQYF. The CDR3, as DNA: TGCGCCAGCAGCTTGGGGGACAGAGACAGCGAGCAGTACTTC.